This T cell receptor (beta chain) was found in a study of cytomegalovirus exposure and HLA in healthy donors (dated by TCRdb to about 2017). In terms of the full investigation: An earlier analysis of around 600 of the donors reported 250 to 300 Gb of sequence data and 120 million or so unique TCR beta sequences from about 179 million T cells. Every repertoire in the discovery cohort had been generated on one and the same sequencing platform. Among about 370 genotyped donors of the cohort, an average of approximately 240,000 unique TCR beta nucleotide sequences was sequenced per donor, of which 15% to 20% were non-productive. HLA typing included class I and class II loci at four-digit resolution. An early release that covered some 640 HLA-typed donors contained approximately 300 gigabases of sequencing data and about 93 million unique TCR sequences. The aim of the study was to test whether cataloging public T cell receptors could identify signatures of past pathogen exposure. To predict cytomegalovirus infection status, the study brought together high-throughput TCR immunosequencing, statistical association of individual TCRs with disease status, and machine learning. Alongside the repertoire data, information on donor age, sex, ethnicity and CMV serostatus was compiled. To decide whether each TCR beta V gene segment behaved as functional or pseudogenic, an earlier analysis of some 540 of the donors relied on high-throughput TCR beta sequencing. A later analysis re-examined previously published TCR beta repertoires from roughly 720 donors and added high-resolution HLA genotyping to investigate patterns of TCR occurrence. In addition to the first cohort of about 650 subjects, a separate validation cohort of over 90 different subjects was used. A later genetic analysis took genome-wide SNP genotypes for about 65% of the 666 donors and used that subset as a discovery cohort. Typing coverage differed by locus: A, B, C, DRB1 and DQB1 were typed in roughly 629-630 donors, DQA1 in around 500, DPA1 in around 600, and DPB1 in 450 to 490. The study profiled the T cell repertoires of under 700 subjects by immunosequencing and related them to cytomegalovirus serostatus. The later analysis used no new phenotypic data to find candidate immune exposures, relying instead on TCR beta sequences and their occurrence across donors. Of the 350 to 450 genotyped donors, over 80% were placed in the genetic ancestry cluster associated with self-reported Caucasian donors. A few DR-DQ haplotypes were treated as single units for association and clustering because of strong linkage in the cohort.

The library came from the immunoSEQ multiplex PCR assay. A mixture of 60 forward primers for TCR Vbeta segments and 13 reverse primers for TCR Jbeta segments was used in the multiplex PCR. The CDR3 region of rearranged TCR beta genes was amplified from genomic DNA by a multiplex PCR assay. On the Illumina HiSeq System, the amplified TCR beta libraries were sequenced as 87-base-pair reads. Per the source publication's procedure: In a later analysis, tens of millions of unique TCR beta chains were counted across the roughly 670 repertoires, and roughly 10 million of these chains were shared by at least two donors. Raw reads were error-corrected and collapsed into unique sequences with a nearest-neighbor algorithm that merged closely related sequences to remove PCR and sequencing errors. To assign V, D and J gene segments, CDR3 sequences were aligned to IMGT reference sequences. For a sequence to be retained, a match of at least six nucleotides was required to both a V gene segment and a J gene segment. A rearrangement was called productive if the CDR3 had no stop codons and remained in frame with V and J, and every other rearrangement was called non-productive. CDR3 was defined according to IMGT convention as the region running from the second conserved V-encoded cysteine to the conserved J-encoded phenylalanine. The earlier analysis of roughly 590 of the donors excluded sequences that lacked an unambiguous match to a single V gene segment. In an earlier analysis of 587 of the donors, V segments were called functional above 56.7% productive rearrangements and were called segregating when the between-donor standard deviation exceeded 5%. To diagnose cytomegalovirus status from the catalog of TCR beta chain sequences, a statistical classification framework was built. V and J gene assignment, in a later analysis, came from comparing TCR nucleotide sequences with IMGT/GENE-DB human TR gene sequences. In a later analysis, CDR3 sequences and most-parsimonious VDJ recombination scenarios were assigned using the TCRdist pipeline. A later analysis defined each TCR beta chain by its CDR3 amino acid sequence plus V-gene family, and excluded reads lacking a unique V-gene family. A later analysis removed roughly 590 highly shared, low-generation-probability nucleotide sequences to deal with suspected cross-contamination and a sequencing artifact. In a later analysis, a clonal expansion index was calculated for each public chain from normalized within-repertoire ranks of inferred template counts. In a later analysis, generation probabilities were computed with a VDJ recombination model fitted to out-of-frame rearrangements, and the resulting probabilities were checked against IGoR. In a later analysis, hypergeometric tests were used to score TCR-TCR, TCR-HLA and TCR-CMV co-occurrence, with a repertoire-size bias correction applied to TCR pairs. False discovery rates were estimated in a later analysis by permuting HLA or CMV assignments 20 times. In a later analysis, co-occurring TCRs were grouped using DBSCAN, with TCRdist sequence similarity added in when clustering inside HLA-allele-positive subsets. Repertoires with fewer than 30,000 or more than 120,000 public chains, plus five repertoires with anomalous nucleotide sharing, were excluded from co-occurrence clustering. Entries here come from immuneACCESS through TCRdb and include only in-frame sequences with V and J called. Some clones fail to appear in such tables; in the studies checked, an unresolved V gene covers under half of the shortfall, and the cause of the remainder is unknown. V, J and clone size reflect that table, while D and trimming were determined from the DNA. This sample holds approximately 91,000 clones; 64% were observed only once. Of the sample, about 2.5% is held by the ten largest clones.

From the cysteine through the phenylalanine, the CDR3 covers 14 amino acids. Only CDR3 DNA is held: 42 bases, read in frame from base 1. Looking up the germline V gene yields CDR1 ENHRY and CDR2 SYGVKD. V is cut by 7 bases and J by 2 bases, and the space between the germline ends is 14 bases. Points the paper makes about the study in general: Strong co-occurrence of HLA alleles, especially DR and DQ, made assigning TCR associations to individual alleles difficult. In a later genetic analysis, fewer N-insertions in productive TCRs were reported among donors in an Asian-associated ancestry cluster than the roughly 700-donor mean. Correlated functional status among segregating V segments might be attributable to linkage disequilibrium, but an unknown experimental factor could not be ruled out. Presence/absence analyses assumed roughly uniform sequencing depth across donors, an assumption that may not hold. For the cohort, immune exposure information was limited to CMV serostatus. HLA typing was unavailable for some donors at each locus, so association tests used only the typed subset. A later analysis found that HLA-associated TCR beta chains were more clonally expanded and had lower generation probabilities than equally common non-associated chains. The study gave a list of some 150 TCR beta chains associated with cytomegalovirus. The authors suggested that the approach could potentially be generalized to other disease states and immunological phenotypes. Because counts were too low, seventeen rarely observed V segments, including chromosome 9 orphons, were excluded from the earlier analysis of a few hundred of the donors. Most CMV-associated TCR beta chains appeared to be HLA-restricted in a later analysis, and the HLA associations seemed to be driven largely by CMV exposure. In this cohort, only TCR beta chains were sequenced, and detectable features were limited by the absence of alpha or paired-chain data. While some public TCRs were present in many individuals, most TCR sequences turned up only very rarely across donors. In vitro tests confirmed that a few of the cytomegalovirus-associated TCR beta chains recognize cytomegalovirus antigens. A later analysis found that TCR association rates varied across HLA loci, with DRB1 alleles showing the most associated TCRs and HLA-C alleles the fewest. Broadly in line with IMGT annotations, most TCR beta V segments showed up in productive rearrangements about 87% or about 30% of the time in an earlier analysis of about 500 of the donors. At a false discovery rate of 0.05, a later analysis linked under 20,000 TCR beta sequences to specific HLA alleles. Because the 87-base-pair reads could not distinguish some IMGT-functional V segments, including TRBV6-2 and TRBV6-3, those segments were excluded. The classifier was reported to diagnose cytomegalovirus status with high specificity and sensitivity in both the original and validation cohorts. In a later genetic analysis, a missense DCLRE1C variant was associated with V-gene and J-gene trimming of TCR beta chains, and the association was replicated in an independent cohort. A cluster of highly shared sequence variants was judged likely to be a technical artifact of the sequencing pipeline. According to a later analysis, parvovirus B19, influenza, CMV and Epstein-Barr virus appeared linked to several top co-occurrence clusters. A further reported finding was that TCR beta sequences accurately predicted the HLA-A and HLA-B alleles for most subjects in the first cohort.

The cohort comprised 710 or so healthy bone marrow donors. At the time of sampling, all cohort members were nominally healthy, though unrecorded immune exposures were likely present. Of the 600 or so cohort members, approximately 300 had a positive CMV serostatus and 352 had a negative one, while no CMV serostatus was recorded for the donor. Every donor gave a peripheral blood sample, and the peripheral blood mononuclear cells from that sample were used for TCR beta sequencing. Genomic DNA was extracted from the blood cell samples with the Qiagen DNeasy Blood Extraction Kit. Notes on this clone: Its antigen is not yet known. No base qualities exist here, and no much larger clone lies one base off it.

The sample consisted of PBMCs. The chain is assembled from TRBV10-3 and TRBJ1-1; TRBD1 is perhaps the D gene, given 6 matching bases. The TCR comes from a human donor in good health. The DNA sequence is as follows: TGTGCCATCACCCCGGACAGCAGAAACACTGAAGCTTTCTTT. This translates into CAITPDSRNTEAFF.